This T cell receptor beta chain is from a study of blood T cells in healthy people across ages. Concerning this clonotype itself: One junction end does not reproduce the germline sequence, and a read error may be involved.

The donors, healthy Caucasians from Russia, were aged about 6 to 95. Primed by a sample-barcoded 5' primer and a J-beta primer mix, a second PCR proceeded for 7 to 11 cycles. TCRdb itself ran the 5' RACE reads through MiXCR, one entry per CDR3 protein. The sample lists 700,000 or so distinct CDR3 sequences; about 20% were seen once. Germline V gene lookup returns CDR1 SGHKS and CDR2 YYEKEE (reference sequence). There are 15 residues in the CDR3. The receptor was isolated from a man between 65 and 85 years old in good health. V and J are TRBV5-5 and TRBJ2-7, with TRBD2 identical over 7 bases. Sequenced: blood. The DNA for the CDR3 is TGTGCCAGCAGTTTGGGGCGGGGGATCTCCTACGAGCAGTACTTC. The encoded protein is CASSLGRGISYEQYF.